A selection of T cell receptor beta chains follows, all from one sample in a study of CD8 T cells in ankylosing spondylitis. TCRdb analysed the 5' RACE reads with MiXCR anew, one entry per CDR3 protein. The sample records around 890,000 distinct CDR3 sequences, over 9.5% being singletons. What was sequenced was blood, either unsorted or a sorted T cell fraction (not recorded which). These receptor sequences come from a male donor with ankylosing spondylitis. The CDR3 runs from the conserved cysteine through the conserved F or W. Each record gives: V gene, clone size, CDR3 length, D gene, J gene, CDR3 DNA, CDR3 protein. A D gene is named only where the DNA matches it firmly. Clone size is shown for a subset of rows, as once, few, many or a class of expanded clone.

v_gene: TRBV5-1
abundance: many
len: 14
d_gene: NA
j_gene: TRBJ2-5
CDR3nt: TGCGCCAGCAGCTTCGGCGGAGTCCAAGAGACCCAGTACTTC
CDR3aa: CASSFGGVQETQYF

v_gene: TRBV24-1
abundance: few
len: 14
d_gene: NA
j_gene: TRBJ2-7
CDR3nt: TGTGCCACCAGTGATTCGGACAGATCCTACGAGCAGTACTTC
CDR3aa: CATSDSDRSYEQYF

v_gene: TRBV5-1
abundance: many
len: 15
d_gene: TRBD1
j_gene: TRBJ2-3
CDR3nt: TGCGCCAGCCGGGACAGGATTCATGGGGCAGATACGCAGTATTTT
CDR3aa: CASRDRIHGADTQYF

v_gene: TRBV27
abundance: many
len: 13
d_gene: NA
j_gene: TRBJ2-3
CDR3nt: TGTGCCAGCATCCCTCAAGGGGCAGATACGCAGTATTTT
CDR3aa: CASIPQGADTQYF

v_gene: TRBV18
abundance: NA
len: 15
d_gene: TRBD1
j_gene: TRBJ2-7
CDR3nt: TGTGCCAGCTCCCGCGGGACAGGGGGGAACTACGAGCAGTACTTC
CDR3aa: CASSRGTGGNYEQYF

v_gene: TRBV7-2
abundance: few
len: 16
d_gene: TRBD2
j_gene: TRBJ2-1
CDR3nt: TGTGCCAGCAGCTTAACTAGCGGGGGCGGGCAGGGTGAGCAGTTCTTC
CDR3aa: CASSLTSGGGQGEQFF

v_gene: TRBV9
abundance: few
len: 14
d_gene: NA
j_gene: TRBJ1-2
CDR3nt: TGTGCCAGCAGCGTAGGCTCAGGGACCTATGGCTACACCTTC
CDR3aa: CASSVGSGTYGYTF

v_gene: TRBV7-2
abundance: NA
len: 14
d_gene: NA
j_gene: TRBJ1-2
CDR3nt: TGTGCCAGCAGCTTATTCAGGACCGAGACGGGCTACACCTTC
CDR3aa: CASSLFRTETGYTF

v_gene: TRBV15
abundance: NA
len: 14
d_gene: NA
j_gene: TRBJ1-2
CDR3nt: TGTGCCACCAGCCGATTTACGGGAGCCTATGGCTACACCTTC
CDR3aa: CATSRFTGAYGYTF

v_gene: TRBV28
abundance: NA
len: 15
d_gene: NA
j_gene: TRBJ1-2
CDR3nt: TGTGCCAGCAGTCCGGGAGGGAACCGAAACTATGGCTACACCTTC
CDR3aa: CASSPGGNRNYGYTF

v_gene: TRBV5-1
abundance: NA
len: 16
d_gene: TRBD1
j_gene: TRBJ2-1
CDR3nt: TGCGCCAGCAGCTACTACCACAGGGGTTCCCACAATGAGCAGTTCTTC
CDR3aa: CASSYYHRGSHNEQFF

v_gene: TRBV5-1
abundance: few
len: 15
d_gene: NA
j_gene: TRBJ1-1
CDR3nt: TGCGCCAGCAGCTTGAGTTTGGGGGCGAGCACTGAAGCTTTCTTT
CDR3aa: CASSLSLGASTEAFF

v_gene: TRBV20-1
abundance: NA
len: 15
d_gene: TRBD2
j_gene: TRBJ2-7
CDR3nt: TGCAGTGCTAGAGCACTGGCTAGCGGGGACCACGAGCAGTACTTC
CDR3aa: CSARALASGDHEQYF

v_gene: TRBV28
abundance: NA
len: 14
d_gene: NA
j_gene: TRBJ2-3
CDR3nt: TGTGCCAGCAGCCCGACAGGAGTCACAGATACGCAGTATTTT
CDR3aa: CASSPTGVTDTQYF

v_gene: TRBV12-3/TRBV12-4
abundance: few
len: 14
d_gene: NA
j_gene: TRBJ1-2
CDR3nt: TGTGCCAGCACTCCTGGACCGGATAACTATGGCTACACCTTC
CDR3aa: CASTPGPDNYGYTF

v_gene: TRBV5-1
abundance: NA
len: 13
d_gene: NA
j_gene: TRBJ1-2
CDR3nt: TGCGCCAGCAAGTACGAGACAGAGGATGGCTACACCTTC
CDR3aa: CASKYETEDGYTF

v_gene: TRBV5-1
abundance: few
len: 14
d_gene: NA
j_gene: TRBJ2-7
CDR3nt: TGCGCCGCGAGGGGGGTGGATGTACAGAACGAGCAGTACTTC
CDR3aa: CAARGVDVQNEQYF

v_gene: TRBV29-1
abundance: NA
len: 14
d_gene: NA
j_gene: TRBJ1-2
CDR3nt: TGCAGCGTCCGGACAGCGACGGGTGGCTATGGCTACACCTTC
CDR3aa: CSVRTATGGYGYTF

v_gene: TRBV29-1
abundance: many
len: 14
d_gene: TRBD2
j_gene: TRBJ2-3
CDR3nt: TGCAGCGTCCTAGCGGGGGCCACTACAGATACGCAGTATTTT
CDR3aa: CSVLAGATTDTQYF

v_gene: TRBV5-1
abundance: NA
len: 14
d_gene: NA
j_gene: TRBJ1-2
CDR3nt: TGCGCCAGCAGCTTGGTTTACGCCAGCTATGGCTACACCTTC
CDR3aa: CASSLVYASYGYTF

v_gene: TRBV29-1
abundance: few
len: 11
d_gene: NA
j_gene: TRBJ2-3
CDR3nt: TGCAGCGTTGTCCTCACAGATACGCAGTATTTT
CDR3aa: CSVVLTDTQYF

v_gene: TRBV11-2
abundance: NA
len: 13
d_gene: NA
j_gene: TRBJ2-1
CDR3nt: TGTGCCAGCAGCCAGTCGGGGCTAGGTGAGCAGTTCTTC
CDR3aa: CASSQSGLGEQFF

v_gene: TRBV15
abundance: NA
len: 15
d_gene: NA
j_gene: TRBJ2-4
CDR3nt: TGTGCCACCAGCAGAGATGGGGAGGTAGGGAACATTCAGTACTTC
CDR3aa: CATSRDGEVGNIQYF

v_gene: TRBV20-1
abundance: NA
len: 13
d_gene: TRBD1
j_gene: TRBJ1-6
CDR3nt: TGCAGTGCTAGAGGTTTACAGGGGTCACCCCTCCACTTT
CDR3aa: CSARGLQGSPLHF

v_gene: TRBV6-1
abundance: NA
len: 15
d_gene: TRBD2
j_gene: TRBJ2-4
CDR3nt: TGTGCCAGCAGCCCCAAGACTAGCCCCCGGGGCATTCAGTACTTC
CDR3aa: CASSPKTSPRGIQYF

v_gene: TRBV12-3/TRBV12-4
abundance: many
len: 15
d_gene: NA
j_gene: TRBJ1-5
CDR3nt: TGTGCCAGCAGTCGGACAGAGTATAGCAATCAGCCCCAGCATTTT
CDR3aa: CASSRTEYSNQPQHF

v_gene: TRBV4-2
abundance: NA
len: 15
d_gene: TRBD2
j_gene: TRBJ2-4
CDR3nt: TGTGCCAGCAGCCAAGATAGCGGGGGTCCAGGCATTCAGTACTTC
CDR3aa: CASSQDSGGPGIQYF

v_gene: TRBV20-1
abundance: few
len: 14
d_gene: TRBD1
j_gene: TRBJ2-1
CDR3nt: TGCAGTGCTCCCCCCGGGACAGGAGATTCTGAGCAGTTCTTC
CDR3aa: CSAPPGTGDSEQFF

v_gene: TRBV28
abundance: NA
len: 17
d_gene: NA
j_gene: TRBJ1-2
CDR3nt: TGTGCCAGCAGCCCTGAGGGACGTCGCAGGTTCCCGTATGGCTACACCTTC
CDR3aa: CASSPEGRRRFPYGYTF

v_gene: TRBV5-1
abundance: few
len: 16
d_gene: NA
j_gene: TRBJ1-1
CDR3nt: TGCGCCAGCAGCTTAGATCGAGGGAACCTGAACACTGAAGCTTTCTTT
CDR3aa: CASSLDRGNLNTEAFF

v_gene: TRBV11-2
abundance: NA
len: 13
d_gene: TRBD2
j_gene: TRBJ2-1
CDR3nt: TGTGCCAGCAGCTTACTAACGGGGGGGCGGCAGTTCTTC
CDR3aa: CASSLLTGGRQFF

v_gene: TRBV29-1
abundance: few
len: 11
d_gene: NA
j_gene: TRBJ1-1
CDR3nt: TGCAGCGCAACGGTTTACGCTGAAGCTTTCTTT
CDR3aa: CSATVYAEAFF

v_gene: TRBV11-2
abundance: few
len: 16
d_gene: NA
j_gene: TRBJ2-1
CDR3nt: TGTGCCAGCAGCTCCTATCTAGGGGGCTCCTACAATGAGCAGTTCTTC
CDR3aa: CASSSYLGGSYNEQFF

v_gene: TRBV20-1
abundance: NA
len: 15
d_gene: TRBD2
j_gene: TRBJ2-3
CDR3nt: TGCAGTGCTAGAGATCCGGTAGCGGGGCCAGATACGCAGTATTTT
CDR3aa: CSARDPVAGPDTQYF

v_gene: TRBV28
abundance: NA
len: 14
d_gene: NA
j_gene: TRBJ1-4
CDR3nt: TGTGCCAGCAGCACACCTAGTTTTCCCGAAAAACTGTTTTTT
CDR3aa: CASSTPSFPEKLFF

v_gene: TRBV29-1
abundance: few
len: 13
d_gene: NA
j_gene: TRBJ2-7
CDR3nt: TGCAGCGTCGTTAAGGGGAGCTCCTACGAGCAGTACTTC
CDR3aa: CSVVKGSSYEQYF

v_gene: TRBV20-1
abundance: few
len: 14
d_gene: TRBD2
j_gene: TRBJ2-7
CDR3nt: TGCAGTGCTAGAATAGCGGGAGACCCCTACGAGCAGTACTTC
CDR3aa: CSARIAGDPYEQYF

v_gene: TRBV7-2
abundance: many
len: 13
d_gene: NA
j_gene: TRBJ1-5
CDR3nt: TGTGCCAGCAGCCTTGCCGCCGGGCAGCCCCAGCATTTT
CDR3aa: CASSLAAGQPQHF

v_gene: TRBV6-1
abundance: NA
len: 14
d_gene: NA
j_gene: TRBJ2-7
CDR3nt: TGTGCCAGCAGTGAACCAGGGTTCTCCTACGAGCAGTACTTC
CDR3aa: CASSEPGFSYEQYF

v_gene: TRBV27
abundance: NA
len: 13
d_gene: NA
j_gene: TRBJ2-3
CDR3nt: TGTGCCAGCGGCCTGGGGGCCGGAGATACGCAGTATTTT
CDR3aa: CASGLGAGDTQYF

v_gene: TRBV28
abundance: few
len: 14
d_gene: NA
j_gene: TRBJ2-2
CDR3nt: TGTGCCAGCAGGAGAGAGAGAAACACCGGGGAGCTGTTTTTT
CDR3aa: CASRRERNTGELFF

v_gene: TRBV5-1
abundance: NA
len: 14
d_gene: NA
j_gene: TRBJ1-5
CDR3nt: TGCGCCAGCAGCGCGGGACCGGCGGATCAGCCCCAGCATTTT
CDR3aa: CASSAGPADQPQHF

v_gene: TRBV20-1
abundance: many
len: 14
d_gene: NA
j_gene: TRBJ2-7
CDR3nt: TGCAGTGCTAGAGAACCCCTAGGGAACCACGAGCAGTACTTC
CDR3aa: CSAREPLGNHEQYF

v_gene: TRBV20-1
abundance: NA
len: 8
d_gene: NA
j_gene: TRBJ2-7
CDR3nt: TGCAGTGCAGCCGAGCAGTACTTC
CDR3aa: CSAAEQYF

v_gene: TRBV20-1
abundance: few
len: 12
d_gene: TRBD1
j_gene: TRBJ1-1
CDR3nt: TGCAGGATACAGGGGGGCGCCACTGAAGCTTTCTTT
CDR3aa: CRIQGGATEAFF

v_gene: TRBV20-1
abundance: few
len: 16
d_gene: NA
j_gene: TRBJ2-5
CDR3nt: TGCAGTGCTAGAGATCCCCTCCTAGGCCCCCAAGAGACCCAGTACTTC
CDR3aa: CSARDPLLGPQETQYF

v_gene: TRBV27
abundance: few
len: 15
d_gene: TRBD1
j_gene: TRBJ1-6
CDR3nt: TGTGCCAGCAGTTTAGGGACAGGGGGCGAATCACCCCTCCACTTT
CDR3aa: CASSLGTGGESPLHF

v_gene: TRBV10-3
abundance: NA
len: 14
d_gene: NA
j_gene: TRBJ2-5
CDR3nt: TGTGCCATCAGTGAGTCCGGACAGCAAGAGACCCAGTACTTC
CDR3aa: CAISESGQQETQYF

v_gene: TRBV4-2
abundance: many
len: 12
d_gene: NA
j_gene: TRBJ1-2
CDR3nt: TGTGCCAGCAGCCAAGTTAACGACGGCTACACCTTC
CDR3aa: CASSQVNDGYTF

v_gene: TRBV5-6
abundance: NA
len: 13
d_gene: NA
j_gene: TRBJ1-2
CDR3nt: TGTGCCAGCAGCCCCGCGGACGGTTATGGCTACACCTTC
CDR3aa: CASSPADGYGYTF

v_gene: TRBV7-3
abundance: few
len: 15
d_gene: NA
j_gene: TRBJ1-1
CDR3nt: TGTGCCAGCAGCTTAACGCCGGTGCCGGGCACTGAAGCTTTCTTT
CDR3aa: CASSLTPVPGTEAFF